This TCR beta chain originates from a study of glioma-infiltrating T cells after dendritic cell vaccination. Study-wide findings and caveats: No direct clonality-survival link was found; a diverse polyclonal response may matter.

To note about this clone: The antigen is undetermined.

CDR3 length equals 12 residues. Trimming cost V 4 bases and J 5 bases, with 11 bases left between them. Germline lookup yields CDR1 SQVTM and CDR2 ANQGSEA. Primers: 60 V beta forward and 13 J beta reverse. Method: immunoSEQ multiplex PCR; TCRdb's copy keeps in-frame clones and lacks some. The repertoire holds about 87,000 clones, with 70% to 90% as singletons. All glioblastoma patients lacked an isocitrate dehydrogenase mutation. Sequences were derived from blood, sampled before dendritic cell vaccination. This rearrangement joins TRBV29-1 to TRBJ2-5; possibly TRBD2 for D (6 bases). The receptor's source is a human donor with glioblastoma. CDR3 sequence: CSVVTSLETQYF. DNA of the CDR3: TGCAGCGTTGTAACTAGCTTGGAGACCCAGTACTTC.